This T cell receptor (beta chain) derives from a study of cytomegalovirus exposure and HLA in healthy donors. Study-wide findings and caveats: The study labeled roughly 160 TCR beta chains cytomegalovirus-associated.

TCRdb's table, derived via immunoSEQ multiplex PCR, lists solely in-frame clones and lacks some. This table holds under 200,000 clones, around 96% found once. With regard to this clone: The antigen is unknown.

The sequence was obtained from a woman under 30 in good health and CMV-seronegative. The sequencing input was PBMCs.

CDR3 residues: CASSLARQGLKNIQYF. In nucleotides, the CDR3 is TGTGCCAGCAGCTTAGCGCGACAGGGACTCAAAAACATTCAGTACTTC. The V gene is TRBV13, the J gene TRBJ2-4, with D perhaps matching TRBD1 (7 bases). Germline CDR1 is PRHDT and CDR2 is FYEKMQ (reference sequence). V lost 1 base to trimming and J lost 3 bases, with 13 bases between them. The CDR3 runs to 16 residues.